This T cell receptor beta chain is drawn from a study of identical twins. With 8 bases removed from V and 3 bases from J, the gap between germline ends came to 10 bases. Germline V gene lookup returns CDR1 LGHDT and CDR2 YNNKEL (reference sequence). The CDR3 totals 13 residues. TCRdb reanalysed the 5' RACE reads using MiXCR and keeps one entry per CDR3 protein. The repertoire holds hundreds of thousands of distinct CDR3 sequences, roughly 20% seen once, with approximately 4.5% in the top ten. In addition, the sample was reused for a study of T cells expressing NK-cell markers. From that study: In sorted CD3+CD56+NKG2C+, CD3+CD56+NKG2C- and CD3+CD56-NKG2C+ T cells, TCR beta repertoires were obtained.

The chain employs TRBV3-1 and TRBJ2-2; weak D call: TRBD1 (6 bases). The sequence came from a woman under 30 in good health. The sample consisted of PBMCs. The CDR3 is CASLDRYTGELFF. The CDR3 coding sequence is TGTGCCAGCTTAGACAGGTACACCGGGGAGCTGTTTTTT.